This is a list of T cell receptor beta chains from one sample in a study of Ad26.COV2.S vaccination and SARS-CoV-2 variants. The table came from immunoSEQ multiplex PCR; TCRdb's copy has only in-frame clones and leaves some out. Of approximately 150,000 clones in the sample, about nine tenths are singletons; the top ten hold 4% to 6%. The sequencing here drew on peripheral blood, taken after recovery from COVID-19. Receptors originate from a human donor who had recovered from COVID-19. CDR3s include the opening cysteine and the closing phenylalanine or tryptophan. Rows give clone size only sometimes, using once, few, many, or a class for an expanded clone.

>TRBV15|-
CATSRGPSFQPQHF
>TRBV7-6|-
CASSLGDSRSGQPQHF
>TRBV25-1|-
CASSDPSGRYYGYTF
>TRBV7-8|-
CASSRWTDEQFF
>TRBV29-1|-
CSVGEGNQPQHF
>TRBV18|-
CASSLGRQQNTEAFF
>TRBV11-2|-
CASASTSEAFF
>TRBV2|-
CASSPNSGANVLTF
>TRBV11-2|-
CASRSLRGREYNEQFF
>TRBV11-2|-
CASSLDVDYEQYF
>TRBV12-3/TRBV12-4|once
CASSFGFGNTIYF
>TRBV19|-
CASRSLTGGTLGYGYTF
>TRBV7-2|-
CASSLGREQPQHF
>TRBV5-4|-
CASSPEQGRVTEAFF
>TRBV19|-
CASSTGFTYEQYF
>TRBV27|-
CASSLSSSGVNTEAFF
>TRBV7-9|-
CASSFVGQETQYF
>TRBV5-4|-
CASRRTGIADTQYF
>TRBV4-1|-
CASSLSVPLGDHTEAFF
>TRBV12-3/TRBV12-4|-
CASSAPGGRRFF
>TRBV6-2/TRBV6-3|-
CASSYSPSTGELFF
>TRBV4-1|few
CASSQGPGWVSSAFF
>TRBV9|-
CASSVSGTGRTDTQYF
>TRBV19|-
CASRAGQGIYEQYF
>TRBV19|-
CASSGTGTGLEGYTF
>TRBV3-1/TRBV3-2|-
CASSHAPGQMNTEAFF
>TRBV6-6|-
CASSLGQNQPQHF
>TRBV4-1|-
CASSRRWGEETQYF
>TRBV6-2/TRBV6-3|-
CASSSPVEGHEQYF
>TRBV15|once
CATSRGGRGNQPQHF
>TRBV7-6|-
CASSLMGEVVETQYF
>TRBV5-1|-
CASSEQAGGHNEQFF
>TRBV4-3|-
CASSQRTGDDGYTF
>TRBV6-6|-
CASSNRRNGRDSSSGANVLTF
>TRBV7-2|-
CASSLLAGGEKTQYF
>TRBV28|-
CASSLRREAGETQYF
>TRBV14|-
CASSRGYDTEAFF
>TRBV27|-
CASSFRGRLPSSYNEQFF
>TRBV6-5|-
CATRTMTGGTDTQYF
>TRBV5-1|-
CASSLLGDPVGELFF
>TRBV5-1|-
CASSFGTPPLNNEQFF
>TRBV11-2|-
CASSLSSGVAYEQYF
>TRBV6-2/TRBV6-3|-
CASSLGLAGSVNEQFF
>TRBV5-4|-
CASTPSQGRTDTQYF
>TRBV7-2|-
CASSPPGARTGELFF
>TRBV5-1|-
CASSRAPGTGGADEQFF
>TRBV14|-
CASSQDRNYGYTF
>TRBV5-6|-
CASSLRAPNTEAFF
>TRBV12-5|-
CASGLGGLSYEQYF
>TRBV13|-
CASSLDKGLYGYTF
>TRBV19|-
CASRSDSNEQFF
>TRBV12-5|-
CASGHSRGSNTGELFF
>TRBV6-6|-
CASREPTSANEKLFF
>TRBV6-5|-
CASSYRGTSGHEKLFF
>TRBV19|-
CASSLTPGTSYEQYF
>TRBV19|-
CASSQWITDTQYF
>TRBV19|-
CASSIGQLNTEAFF
>TRBV6-1|-
CASTQGMNTEAFF
>TRBV5-6|-
CASSPSIQGTEAFF